Sequencing of this T cell receptor (beta chain) was carried out in a study of human T cells and chemical hapten exposure. Study in general: Chiefly female patients presented with alopecia areata, totalis or universalis.

Unique molecular identifiers were attached to individual cDNA molecules during library preparation. MiXCR, applied by TCRdb to the RACE reads, yields one record per CDR3 protein. The repertoire holds 75,000 to 100,000 distinct CDR3 sequences, with around an eighth as singletons. This CDR3 is 19 amino acids long. The junction had 18 bases not matched to a gene; V was cut back by 1 base and J by 7 bases. Germline V gene lookup returns CDR1 LGHDT and CDR2 YNNKEL (reference sequence). Study-level points and caveats: Significantly more large CDR3 similarity clusters were formed by expanded TCRs than by controls.

Time point noted: patch test 1, 2 weeks after DPC sensitization. Treatment described: therapeutic diphenylcyclopropenone sensitization with weekly scalp DPC. Total RNA was isolated from whole blood that had not been fractionated. The sample holds a few counts of this clonotype. Its specificity is not known. The chain uses TRBV3-1 and TRBJ2-1; 8 bases align to TRBD2. This TCR was recovered from a woman between 40 and 55 years old with alopecia areata. Some clones in this sample may be carry-over from other donors' samples. The specimen was whole blood, collected in connection with sensitization to the hapten diphenylcyclopropenone (DPC). The CDR3 DNA reads as TGTGCCAGCAGCCAAGTAACGCAGGCTAGCGGGTATGCAGGAAATGAGCAGTTCTTC. It encodes CASSQVTQASGYAGNEQFF.